This T cell receptor beta chain is drawn from a study of post-analysis software for immune sequencing data. Overall study: Patients with relapsing-remitting, secondary progressive and progressive-relapsing multiple sclerosis courses were all represented. General study points: Normalized Chao1 diversity was significantly reduced in patients versus controls. Co-batched samples clustered tightly together by F measure. Controls had lower frequencies than patients of 4 or 5 TRBV segments, which included TRBV5-6, TRBV5-1 and TRBV20-1.

Details on this clonotype: The target antigen is unknown. The junction and the germline gene differ at one end; a read error may be behind it.

Unique-molecular-identifier-tagged TCR beta cDNA libraries were used. Input of 1 to 10 million T cells yielded around 500,000 cDNA molecules. TCRdb ran MiXCR on the PCR reads and lists one entry per CDR3 protein. This sample carries 750,000 to 900,000 distinct CDR3 sequences, 35% to 55% of them seen once, and the ten largest clones take 4% to 5%. This CDR3 has 14 amino acids. Germline V gene sequence: CDR1 MNHEY, CDR2 SVGAGI. The sample taken for sequencing was blood. The clonotype comes from a girl aged 10 to 17 with multiple sclerosis. This chain joins TRBV6-5 and TRBJ2-7, with unresolved D. The CDR3 sequence is CASSYSWPSYEQNF. The CDR3 coding sequence is TGTGCCAGCAGTTACTCGTGGCCGTCGTACGAGCAGAACTTC.